Listed below are T cell receptor beta chains from one sample, sequenced in a study of blood T cell repertoires in COVID-19. Method: immunoSEQ multiplex PCR; TCRdb's copy keeps in-frame clones and lacks some. The sample lists under 250,000 clones, about 89% occurring once. The material sequenced was peripheral blood. The receptors were sampled from a woman aged 55 to 70 who had recovered from COVID-19. The CDR3 runs from the conserved cysteine through the conserved F or W. The order of the fields is J gene, clone size, D gene, V gene, CDR3 length, CDR3 protein, CDR3 DNA. D genes are given only for firm matches. Part of the rows lack a size; the others show once, few, many or a class for expanded clones.

>TRBJ2-7|.|TRBD1|TRBV5-4|14
CASSPQGDQYEQYF
TGTGCCAGCAGCCCGCAGGGGGATCAGTACGAGCAGTACTTC
>TRBJ2-1|.|TRBD2|TRBV12-5|16
CASGFSAGTSYNEQFF
TGTGCTAGTGGTTTCTCAGCGGGGACCTCCTACAATGAGCAGTTCTTC
>TRBJ1-1|.|TRBD1|TRBV19|14
CASSIGQGVTEAFF
TGTGCCAGTAGTATAGGACAGGGGGTCACTGAAGCTTTCTTT
>TRBJ2-7|.|TRBD2|TRBV6-5|13
CASRASGSYEQYF
TGTGCCAGCAGGGCTAGCGGGTCCTACGAGCAGTACTTC
>TRBJ1-5|once|.|TRBV19|15
CASRNPWGEDQPQHF
TGTGCCAGTCGAAATCCTTGGGGGGAAGATCAGCCCCAGCATTTT
>TRBJ2-1|.|.|TRBV18|15
CASSPRGTSYNEQFF
TGTGCCAGCTCACCACGAGGTACGTCCTACAATGAGCAGTTCTTC
>TRBJ2-3|.|.|TRBV7-3|17
CASSLRAGAQGTDTQYF
TGTGCCAGCAGCTTAAGGGCGGGGGCCCAGGGCACAGATACGCAGTATTTT
>TRBJ1-5|many|TRBD1|TRBV6-6|14
CASSKQGSNQPQHF
TGTGCCAGCAGTAAACAGGGGAGCAATCAGCCCCAGCATTTT
>TRBJ1-2|.|.|TRBV19|13
CASRKDTNYGYTF
TGTGCCAGTCGGAAGGACACTAACTATGGCTACACCTTC
>TRBJ2-1|.|TRBD1|TRBV7-9|18
CASSSPPGQGAVYNEQFF
TGTGCCAGCAGCTCACCACCGGGACAGGGGGCGGTTTACAATGAGCAGTTCTTC